This T cell receptor beta chain emerged from a study of T cell changes during pregnancy in multiple sclerosis (dated by TCRdb to about 2019). In terms of the full investigation: The study looked at changes in the T cell repertoire across pregnancy in women with multiple sclerosis.

Looking up the germline V gene yields CDR1 MNHEY and CDR2 SVGAGI. Trimmed from V: 3 bases; trimmed from J: 3 bases; junction bases lacking a gene match: 11. Measured from the cysteine to the phenylalanine, the CDR3 is 16 residues long. The kept DNA is CDR3 alone, 48 bases in frame from the first base. The receptor library was made with the immunoSEQ multiplex PCR assay. The source is immuneACCESS, and TCRdb retained only in-frame sequences with V and J called. Part of the clones is not carried over; for the studies checked, unresolved V genes explain less than half of this, and the remainder is unexplained. For this sample there are 69,000 or so clones; approximately 92% appear just once. Roughly 1.9% of the sample lies in the top ten. Of note for this clone: Its antigen has not been determined. There are no base qualities to consult, and no much larger clone falls within one base.

This specimen consisted of peripheral blood, obtained in the third trimester of pregnancy. The sequence was collected from a female donor in good health, enrolled as a control in a pregnancy study. This chain joins TRBV6-5 to TRBJ2-7, with TRBD2 matching 7 junction bases. The base sequence is TGTGCCAGCAGTTATTCTAGCCGCGGGGGATTCTACGAGCAGTACTTC. Translated, this is CASSYSSRGGFYEQYF.